One sample yielded the 24 T cell receptor beta chains listed below, sequenced in a study of blood T cell repertoires in COVID-19. TCRdb keeps only in-frame clones here, not all; method: immunoSEQ multiplex PCR. The table includes about 190,000 clones, 65% to 85% detected once. Sequences were obtained from PBMCs or T cells enriched from blood (not recorded which). The receptors were sampled from a woman aged 25 to 39 who had recovered from COVID-19.

This chain uses TRBV3-1 (or the pseudogene TRBV3-2) with TRBJ2-1; 8 bases agree with TRBD2. Per germline, CDR1 LGHDT and CDR2 YNNKEL (reference sequence). After removal of 4 bases from V and 5 bases from J, the junction contained 7 bases not matched to a gene. This CDR3 spans 15 amino acids. CDR3 residues: CASSPGRVRDNEQFF. Here the CDR3 DNA reads TGTGCCAGCAGCCCCGGGAGGGTGCGGGACAATGAGCAGTTCTTC.

This chain joins TRBV3-1 (or the pseudogene TRBV3-2) and TRBJ1-1; 8 nucleotides line up with TRBD1. V lost 2 bases, J lost 6 bases, and 5 bases stayed unmatched. Germline V gene lookup returns CDR1 LGHDT and CDR2 YNNKEL (reference sequence). The CDR3 contains 14 residues. CDR3 DNA: TGTGCCAGCAGCCAATCCCAGGACAGGGCTGAAGCTTTCTTT. Amino acids: CASSQSQDRAEAFF.

The chain recombines TRBV11-3 with TRBJ2-1; tentatively, D is TRBD1 (5 bases). There are 13 residues in the CDR3. Germline-derived CDR1 and CDR2 are SGHNT and YENEEA. Trimming removed 0 bases from V and 7 bases from J, with 7 bases in between. This CDR3 is CASSLDQGNEQFF. The CDR3 region has the DNA TGTGCCAGCAGCTTAGATCAGGGTAATGAGCAGTTCTTC.

Details on this clone: At one end the junction does not follow the germline gene, possibly because of a read error. This sequence joins TRBV10-3 and TRBJ2-2; 8 nucleotides match TRBD1. The germline V gene encodes CDR1 ENHRY and CDR2 SYGVKD. CDR3 size: 15 residues. CDR3 nucleotide sequence: TGTGCCATCAGGGAGTTGACAGGGGACACCGGGGAGCTGTTTTTT. It encodes CAIRELTGDTGELFF.

V gene TRBV9 combines with J gene TRBJ2-5; D uncertain. Trimming stripped 0 bases from V and 1 base from J, with 10 bases between. The CDR3 sequence is 15 residues long. From germline, CDR1 is SGDLS and CDR2 YYNGEE. CDR3 nucleotide sequence: TGTGCCAGCAGCGTAGAGTGGTCTAGCCAAGAGACCCAGTACTTC. Residues: CASSVEWSSQETQYF.

The gene calls are TRBV5-1 and TRBJ1-2; maybe TRBD1 (6 bases). The CDR3 has 17 amino acids. Germline loops: CDR1 SGHRS, CDR2 YFSETQ. V lost 4 bases, J lost 5 bases, and 24 bases lay in between. The CDR3 spells CASSPLGGQMLSYGYTF. For the CDR3, the DNA is TGCGCCAGCAGCCCCTTAGGCGGACAGATGTTATCTTATGGCTACACCTTC. Supplemented by reference TRBV5-1 and TRBJ1-2, the full variable domain reads KAGVTQTPRYLIKTRGQQVTLSCSPISGHRSVSWYQQTPGQGLQFLFEYFSETQRNKGNFPGRFSGRQFSNSRSEMNVSTLELGDSALYLCASSPLGGQMLSYGYTFGSGTRLTVV.

The chain has TRBV20-1 and TRBJ1-6, with 8 bases that match TRBD1. From germline, CDR1 is DFQATT and CDR2 SNEGSKA (reference sequence). The CDR3 sequence is 16 residues long. V gave up 3 bases and J gave up 4 bases; unmatched junction bases: 8. The CDR3 loop is CSASRAGGEYNSPLHF. The CDR3 region has the DNA TGCAGTGCTAGTAGGGCAGGGGGCGAGTATAATTCACCCCTCCACTTT.

Remarks on this clone: Relative to the germline gene, one junction end is altered; a read error may explain this. The genes are TRBV5-1 and TRBJ2-2; D not resolved. Looked up from germline, CDR1 is SGHRS and CDR2 is YFSETQ. The CDR3 runs 12 residues. The CDR3 DNA reads TGCGCCAGCAGCCCAAACACAGGGGAGCTGTTTTTT. Protein sequence: CASSPNTGELFF. Drawing the rest from reference TRBV5-1 and TRBJ2-2, the complete variable domain is KAGVTQTPRYLIKTRGQQVTLSCSPISGHRSVSWYQQTPGQGLQFLFEYFSETQRNKGNFPGRFSGRQFSNSRSEMNVSTLELGDSALYLCASSPNTGELFFGEGSRLTVL.

The chain employs TRBV19 and TRBJ1-6; the D is unclear. V was pared by 6 bases and J by 7 bases, with 16 bases between. Germline V gives CDR1 LNHDA, CDR2 SQIVND (reference sequence). The CDR3 runs 15 residues. The CDR3 sequence is CASSTYASPNSPLHF. In DNA, the CDR3 is TGTGCCAGTAGCACTTACGCCTCCCCGAATTCACCCCTCCACTTT.

The gene calls are TRBV14 and TRBJ2-5, with TRBD1 matching 8 bases. The CDR3 contains 16 residues. Germline V gene sequence: CDR1 SGHDN, CDR2 FVKESK. The V gene end was trimmed by 4 bases and the J gene end by 5 bases; junction bases not matched to a gene: 12. CDR3 DNA: TGTGCCAGCAGCCGTCGACCGGACAGGGTCAGGGAGACCCAGTACTTC. This gives the protein CASSRRPDRVRETQYF.

This clone has a single count. The V call is TRBV19, the J call TRBJ2-1, with TRBD2 matching 10 bases. The CDR3 is 15 amino acids. Germline CDR1 reads LNHDA; CDR2 reads SQIVND (reference sequence). The ends lost 7 bases at V and 4 bases at J; junction bases unmatched: 7. The CDR3, as DNA: TGTGCCAGTACAACGAGCGGGAGGGAGTACAATGAGCAGTTCTTC. This translates into CASTTSGREYNEQFF.

J is TRBJ2-1 and V is TRBV11-2, with D possibly being TRBD1 (7 bases). The CDR3 extends over 17 amino acids. Trimming removed 5 bases from V and 0 bases from J, with 17 bases in between. CDR1 and CDR2 (germline): SGHAT, FQNNGV. The CDR3 protein is CASSTTSRGSSYNEQFF. The CDR3 region has the DNA TGTGCCAGCAGCACCACTAGCAGGGGGAGCTCCTACAATGAGCAGTTCTTC.

This chain links TRBV28 with TRBJ1-1, with D hard to call. This CDR3 has 12 amino acids. V shed 4 bases and J shed 7 bases, with 10 bases lying between them. Germline CDR1 and CDR2: MDHEN and SYDVKM. CDR3: CASSSGAIEAFF. CDR3 DNA: TGTGCCAGCAGTTCAGGCGCGATTGAAGCTTTCTTT.

This clone was recorded at least ten times. This chain joins TRBV2 and TRBJ1-1; 7 bases match TRBD1. With 9 bases clipped from V and 2 bases from J, the junction kept 9 bases outside the gene matches. The V gene's germline CDR1 is SNHLY and CDR2 FYNNEI. This CDR3 comprises 14 residues. DNA of the CDR3: TGTGCCAGGACGACAGGGAGAGGTAACACTGAAGCTTTCTTT. It codes for CARTTGRGNTEAFF.

The CDR3 loop reads CASELGRAEAFF. CDR3 DNA: TGTGCCAGCGAATTGGGGAGAGCTGAAGCTTTCTTT. The chain links TRBV11-2 to TRBJ1-1; D remains ambiguous. The CDR3 is 12 amino acids. Trimming took 8 bases from V and 6 from J, leaving 13 bases between them. The germline CDR1 and CDR2 sequences are SGHAT and FQNNGV.

The gene calls are TRBV2 and TRBJ2-4; 7 bases map to TRBD2. The CDR3 is made up of 15 amino acids. With 6 bases clipped from V and 3 bases from J, the junction kept 8 bases outside the gene matches. CDR1 is SNHLY, CDR2 FYNNEI, per germline. The CDR3 reads CASSPGWGGKNIQYF. CDR3 sequence (DNA): TGTGCCAGCAGCCCAGGATGGGGGGGCAAAAACATTCAGTACTTC.

The gene calls are TRBV5-1 and TRBJ2-7, with 14 bases lining up with TRBD2. Trimming removed 5 bases from V and 7 bases from J; junction bases left unmatched: 8. The length of the CDR3 is 15 residues. The V gene's germline CDR1 is SGHRS and CDR2 YFSETQ. CDR3 sequence: CASRRLAGGPVEQYF. The CDR3 nucleotides read TGCGCCAGCAGACGACTAGCGGGAGGGCCGGTAGAGCAGTACTTC.

V and J are TRBV28 and TRBJ1-5; perhaps TRBD1 as D (5 bases). The V gene's germline CDR1 is MDHEN and CDR2 SYDVKM. The CDR3 consists of 16 residues. V was cut by 0 bases and J by 3 bases, with 12 bases left in between. The CDR3 loop reads CASSLWTAQFNQPQHF. As DNA, the CDR3 is TGTGCCAGCAGTTTATGGACAGCTCAATTCAATCAGCCCCAGCATTTT.

As regards this clone: The identical CDR3 is also encoded by other nucleotide sequences in the sample. The chain employs TRBV27 and TRBJ1-1; 9 bases match TRBD1. CDR1 and CDR2 from the germline V gene are MNHEY and SMNVEV (reference sequence). There are 15 residues in the CDR3. J gave up 0 bases and V 3 bases, and 2 bases lay outside the gene matches. The CDR3 loop reads CASSFGTGLNTEAFF. Here the CDR3 DNA reads TGTGCCAGCAGTTTCGGGACAGGGTTGAACACTGAAGCTTTCTTT.

The V gene is TRBV7-8, the J gene TRBJ2-1, with 8 nucleotides matching TRBD1. The CDR3 contains 16 residues. Unmatched junction bases numbered 11, after V lost 2 bases and J lost 8 bases. Per the germline V gene, CDR1 is SGHVS and CDR2 is FQNEAQ. The CDR3 region is CASSLLGQGAWDEQFF. Here the CDR3 DNA reads TGTGCCAGCAGCTTATTGGGGCAGGGGGCCTGGGATGAGCAGTTCTTC.

The chain has TRBV2 and TRBJ2-6; D perhaps matches TRBD1 (6 bases). The CDR3 covers 15 residues. Germline CDR1 reads SNHLY; CDR2 reads FYNNEI. Deletions cut 4 bases from V and 3 bases from J, with 10 bases between. This chain's CDR3 is CASSGTVLGANVLTF. The CDR3, as DNA: TGTGCCAGCAGTGGGACAGTGCTTGGGGCCAACGTCCTGACTTTC.

This clone came up a few times. The gene calls are TRBV20-1 and TRBJ2-7; no clear D. There are 10 residues in the CDR3. Germline V gene lookup returns CDR1 DFQATT and CDR2 SNEGSKA (reference sequence). Deletions cut 2 bases from V and 4 bases from J, with 3 bases between. This chain's CDR3 is CSARQYEQYF. The CDR3 DNA reads as TGCAGTGCTAGACAATACGAGCAGTACTTC.

V is TRBV24-1 and J is TRBJ2-1; D possibly corresponds to TRBD1 (6 bases). The CDR3 has 17 residues. The V end lost 1 base, the J end lost 9 bases, and 21 bases lay between the germline ends. Germline V lookup: CDR1 KGHDR, CDR2 SFDVKD. Here the CDR3 reads CATSDFWTDRPSSEQFF. The CDR3 DNA reads as TGTGCCACCAGTGATTTTTGGACAGATCGTCCATCAAGTGAGCAGTTCTTC.

V and J are TRBV5-4 and TRBJ1-2; no firm D call. Germline-derived CDR1 and CDR2 are SGHNT and YYREEE (reference sequence). The CDR3 is made up of 13 amino acids. Deletions cut 4 bases from V and 6 bases from J, with 13 bases between. The CDR3 region is CASSPLRDHGYTF. The CDR3 nucleotides read TGTGCCAGCAGCCCGTTGAGGGATCATGGCTACACCTTC.